This T cell receptor beta chain was found in a study of graft-versus-host responses after intestinal transplantation. The overall study: Recipients were all induced with anti-thymocyte globulin, then given tacrolimus and steroids for 3 to 4 years.

This clone was seen just once. The table came from immunoSEQ multiplex PCR; TCRdb's copy has only in-frame clones and leaves some out. Here the sample spans 25,000 to 30,000 clones, just under 95% being singletons. Trimming cost V 3 bases and J 0 bases; bases outside gene matches: 9. The CDR3 extends over 18 amino acids. Germline lookup yields CDR1 SGHRS and CDR2 YFSETQ. This specimen consisted of PBMCs, obtained approximately 32 days after intestinal transplant. J is TRBJ2-1 and V is TRBV5-1; 10 nucleotides align to TRBD2. This receptor was identified in a human patient who received an intestinal transplant, so some T cells may come from the graft donor. The CDR3 reads CASSSRTSGGSSYNEQFF. CDR3 nucleotides: TGCGCCAGCAGCTCAAGGACTAGCGGTGGAAGCTCCTACAATGAGCAGTTCTTC.